The entry below describes one T cell receptor beta chain. What it binds is unknown. Produced via immunoSEQ multiplex PCR; TCRdb's table is partial and in-frame only. Counted here are roughly 100,000 clones, around nine tenths occurring once; the ten biggest clones make up more than 9%. The sample belongs to a study of T cell responses to AZD1222 COVID-19 vaccine. The germline V gene encodes CDR1 SNHLY and CDR2 FYNNEI. The CDR3 is 12 residues long. Trimming took 7 bases from V and 3 from J, leaving 10 bases between them. Study findings and constraints: Nearly half of spike-specific TCRs reportedly target unmutated variant regions. Without day 14 samples, only post-peak T cell repertoires were studied. Spike-specific TCRs gained breadth and depth after people received two AZD1222 doses. The study found vaccine-associated CD4 TCRs spanning spike, dominant at 160-218 and 743-854.

The chain joins TRBV2 to TRBJ2-7, with TRBD1 as a possible D gene (6 bases). The TCR comes from an adult in good health. The sequences come from peripheral blood, collected on day 0 of AZD1222 vaccination. The CDR3 is CASTGGVYEQYF. DNA of the CDR3: TGTGCCAGCACTGGGGGCGTCTACGAGCAGTACTTC.